A single TCR beta chain is shown here with its context. These data originate in a study of naive and memory T cell subsets. An oligonucleotide containing a UMI was ligated to the 3' end of TCR cDNA. Unsorted total RNA, roughly 1 to 1000 ng, was DNase treated before reverse transcription. Amplification of ligated cDNA took four PCR rounds with SP2 and nested alpha and beta constant primers. MiXCR, run by TCRdb on the 5' RACE reads, gives a single entry per CDR3 protein. The sample includes about 32,000 distinct CDR3 sequences, roughly a sixth of them seen just once. CDR3 length: 16 residues. J gave up 2 bases and V 1 base, and 7 bases lay outside the gene matches. Germline V gene lookup returns CDR1 SGHRS and CDR2 YFSETQ.

The TCR comes from a female donor in good health. The J gene is TRBJ2-7, the V gene TRBV5-1; 9 bases line up with TRBD1. DNA for the CDR3: TGCGCCAGCAGCTTGAAAGGGGGGACAGGGACCTACGAGCAGTACTTC. It translates to CASSLKGGTGTYEQYF.